These 11 T cell receptor beta chains were sequenced from one sample in a study of cytomegalovirus exposure and HLA in healthy donors (dated by TCRdb to 2015 to 2018). Receptor libraries were prepared by the immunoSEQ multiplex PCR assay. A mixture of 60 forward primers for TCR Vbeta segments and 13 reverse primers for TCR Jbeta segments was used in the multiplex PCR. TCRdb holds this immuneACCESS table with in-frame rearrangements only. Some clones are missing; in checked studies, unresolved V genes explain under half, and the rest has no known cause. In this sample the table shows around 200,000 clones, more than 60% of which occur a single time. The ten biggest clones cover approximately 0.22% of the sample. The sequenced sample consisted of PBMCs. The receptors shown here come from a girl aged 2-10 years in good health and CMV-seronegative.

This rearrangement joins TRBV10-1 to TRBJ1-1; D remains unclear. Trimming pared 6 bases from V and 0 bases from J, leaving 8 bases between. There are 13 residues in the CDR3. Germline V CDR1 and CDR2: WNHNN, SYGVQD (reference sequence). The CDR3 region is CASRRDMNTEAFF. The CDR3 DNA is TGCGCCAGCAGACGTGACATGAACACTGAAGCTTTCTTT.

The chain employs TRBV19 and TRBJ1-4; D gene ambiguous. Germline V CDR1 and CDR2: LNHDA, SQIVND (reference sequence). The CDR3 is 14 amino acids. V gave up 6 bases and J gave up 2 bases, with 10 bases separating them. In DNA form, the CDR3 reads TGTGCCAGTAGCCCCTCCGGTACTAATGAAAAACTGTTTTTT. Residues: CASSPSGTNEKLFF.

The rearrangement links TRBV28 to TRBJ2-1; D is uncertain. The V gene lost 7 bases and the J gene lost 8 bases, with 15 bases spanning the gap. The CDR3 runs to 13 residues. The germline V gene has CDR1 MDHEN and CDR2 SYDVKM. The CDR3 region has the DNA TGTGCCAGCACCCCGAGGCACTGGGATGAGCAGTTCTTC. This sequence encodes CASTPRHWDEQFF.

The rearrangement links TRBV7-9 to TRBJ1-2, with a weak D call TRBD1 (5 bases). The CDR3 runs 15 residues. V dropped 0 bases and J dropped 3 bases, with 11 bases sitting between them. Germline CDR1 reads SEHNR; CDR2 reads FQNEAQ (reference sequence). The CDR3 coding sequence is TGTGCCAGCAGCTTAGCGCGGGGGGGTGACTATGGCTACACCTTC. As protein: CASSLARGGDYGYTF. Full variable domain (remainder filled in from reference TRBV7-9 and TRBJ1-2): DTGVSQNPRHKITKRGQNVTFRCDPISEHNRLYWYRQTLGQGPEFLTYFQNEAQLEKSRLLSDRFSAERPKGSFSTLEIQRTEQGDSAMYLCASSLARGGDYGYTFGSGTRLTVV.

The chain links TRBV27 to TRBJ2-3, with TRBD2 as a possible D gene (7 bases). The CDR3 has 15 residues. Per the germline V gene, CDR1 is MNHEY and CDR2 is SMNVEV (reference sequence). V lost 5 bases and J 4 bases, leaving 16 bases between the germline ends. The CDR3 is CASSRTGGGADTQYF. The CDR3, as DNA: TGTGCCAGCAGTCGCACCGGCGGGGGCGCAGATACGCAGTATTTT.

V gene TRBV9 combines with J gene TRBJ2-7, with 8 positions matching TRBD1. Germline V gene data show CDR1 as SGDLS and CDR2 as YYNGEE. The junction had 5 bases not matched to a gene; V was cut back by 3 bases and J by 6 bases. The CDR3 is 13 residues long. CDR3 bases: TGTGCCAGCAGCGGCGGCGACAGGGGCGAGCAGTACTTC. It translates to CASSGGDRGEQYF.

This clone appeared a single time. The CDR3 sequence is CASSSRGTSTDTQYF. The DNA of the CDR3 is TGTGCCAGTAGTTCACGTGGGACTAGCACAGATACGCAGTATTTT. The chain carries TRBV19 and TRBJ2-3, with a weak D call TRBD2 (6 bases). The CDR3 runs 15 residues. V was clipped by 5 bases and J by 0 bases, with 12 bases between them. CDR1 and CDR2 from the germline V gene are LNHDA and SQIVND (reference sequence).

The sample holds a few counts of this clone. CDR3 region: CASSQGQSNGYTF. CDR3 DNA sequence: TGTGCCAGCAGCCAAGGACAGTCAAATGGCTACACCTTC. The chain carries TRBV4-2 and TRBJ1-2; D is perhaps TRBD1 (5 bases). The CDR3 is 13 residues long. Germline V gives CDR1 LGHNA, CDR2 YNFKEQ. V lost 1 base, J lost 6 bases, and 9 bases lay in between.

This clone was detected only once. This sequence joins TRBV7-9 and TRBJ1-2, with 9 positions matching TRBD1. The V gene's germline CDR1 is SEHNR and CDR2 FQNEAQ (reference sequence). After removal of 4 bases from V and 2 bases from J, the junction contained 2 bases not matched to a gene. The CDR3 extends over 14 amino acids. CDR3 amino acids: CASSSGTGNYGYTF. For the CDR3, the DNA is TGTGCCAGCAGCTCCGGGACAGGGAACTATGGCTACACCTTC.

The rearrangement uses TRBV4-1 and TRBJ2-1, with a possible D match to TRBD2 (6 bases). Deletions cut 1 base from V and 0 bases from J, with 22 bases between. CDR3 length: 20 residues. Looked up from germline, CDR1 is MGHRA and CDR2 is YSYEKL. As DNA, the CDR3 is TGCGCCAGCAGCCAAGTGGGGGGAGCGGGCGGAGCGTACTCCTACAATGAGCAGTTCTTC. It encodes CASSQVGGAGGAYSYNEQFF.

The gene calls are TRBV7-8 and TRBJ2-3, with 7 bases identical to TRBD2. CDR1 is SGHVS and CDR2 is FQNEAQ in the germline V gene. The CDR3 consists of 19 residues. With 5 bases clipped from V and 4 bases from J, the junction kept 21 bases outside the gene matches. In DNA, the CDR3 is TGTGCCAGCAGCCCGAGCTACCTTAAGCGGGACCTGGGCCCAGATACGCAGTATTTT. Encoded protein: CASSPSYLKRDLGPDTQYF. Looking up the rest from reference TRBV7-8 and TRBJ2-3 gives the full variable domain: GAGVSQSPRYKVAKRGQDVALRCDPISGHVSLFWYQQALGQGPEFLTYFQNEAQLDKSGLPSDRFFAERPEGSVSTLKIQRTQQEDSAVYLCASSPSYLKRDLGPDTQYFGPGTRLTVL.